The 13 T cell receptor beta chains listed next were all sequenced from one sample in a study of T cells after yellow fever vaccination. TCRdb independently ran MiXCR on the 5' RACE reads; one entry per CDR3 protein. The sample records about 630,000 distinct CDR3 sequences, around 12% being singletons. The starting material was PBMCs, obtained on the day of the yellow fever booster vaccination. Receptors originate from a man aged 30 to 39 who received the YFV17D yellow fever vaccine.

CDR3 protein: CASSYSGRTGYNSPLHF. CDR3 DNA sequence: TGTGCCAGCAGTTACAGCGGCCGTACAGGTTATAATTCACCCCTCCACTTT. V is TRBV6-5 and J is TRBJ1-6, with a weak D call TRBD1 (5 bases). The germline V gene encodes CDR1 MNHEY and CDR2 SVGAGI. The length of the CDR3 is 17 residues. V dropped 2 bases and J dropped 4 bases, with 15 bases sitting between them.

This clonotype was seen a handful of times. V usage is TRBV5-1 and J usage is TRBJ2-2; tentatively, D is TRBD1 (6 bases). Trimming shortened V by 3 bases and J by 4 bases, and 13 bases separated the two germline ends. This CDR3 is built from 15 residues. CDR1 is SGHRS and CDR2 is YFSETQ in the germline V gene. This CDR3 reads CASSSPGAITGELFF. CDR3 DNA sequence: TGCGCCAGCAGCTCCCCAGGGGCTATCACCGGGGAGCTGTTTTTT.

In this sample, this clonotype turned up a few times. The chain carries TRBV7-2 and TRBJ2-1, with D possibly being TRBD2 (5 bases). The CDR3 has 15 residues. The V end was cut by 5 bases, the J end by 8 bases, with 19 bases between. Germline V gives CDR1 SGHTA, CDR2 FQGNSA. CDR3 coding DNA: TGTGCCAGCAGCCAGCAGCCCTTAGCGATGGATGAGCAGTTCTTC. Its translation is CASSQQPLAMDEQFF.

This clonotype was found a few times. V and J are TRBV10-3 and TRBJ1-2; no reliable D call. Germline loops: CDR1 ENHRY, CDR2 SYGVKD. V was trimmed by 3 bases and J by 5 bases, leaving 10 bases between them. CDR3 size: 13 residues. The CDR3 nucleotides read TGTGCCATCAGTGAATCAGCGGGGTATGGCTACACCTTC. Translated, it gives CAISESAGYGYTF.

This clonotype was counted a few times. The V gene is TRBV5-1, the J gene TRBJ2-3, with 11 positions matching TRBD2. V shed 0 bases, J shed 4 bases, and the junction held 7 bases outside the gene matches. The CDR3 extends over 17 amino acids. Germline assignment: CDR1 SGHRS and CDR2 YFSETQ. The CDR3 nucleotides read TGCGCCAGCAGCTTGGCCCGAACTAGCGGGAGTCCAGATACGCAGTATTTT. Its protein is CASSLARTSGSPDTQYF.

The chain combines TRBV20-1 with TRBJ2-7; D might be TRBD1 (5 bases). The CDR3 runs 16 residues. Per the germline V gene, CDR1 is DFQATT and CDR2 is SNEGSKA (reference sequence). Trimming pared 2 bases from V and 2 bases from J, leaving 19 bases between. CDR3 residues: CSARLRTRDVTYEQYF. In DNA, the CDR3 is TGCAGTGCTAGATTGAGGACAAGAGACGTGACCTACGAGCAGTACTTC.

This clonotype occurred a few times. The chain links TRBV7-2 to TRBJ2-3; D not resolved. This CDR3 comprises 13 residues. The V gene's germline CDR1 is SGHTA and CDR2 FQGNSA. Trimming cost V 5 bases and J 4 bases, with 10 bases left between them. CDR3 bases: TGTGCCAGCAGCAACCGGGTCCCAGATACGCAGTATTTT. It encodes CASSNRVPDTQYF.

In this sample, this clonotype turned up a few times. J is TRBJ1-4 and V is TRBV20-1; TRBD1 is a possible D gene (5 bases). Germline assignment: CDR1 DFQATT and CDR2 SNEGSKA (reference sequence). The CDR3 sequence is 14 residues long. Trimming stripped 1 base from V and 8 bases from J, with 14 bases between. CDR3 nucleotide sequence: TGCAGTGCTAGAGGCGAGGGGTTACGGGAAAAACTGTTTTTT. Its protein product is CSARGEGLREKLFF.

The chain joins TRBV28 to TRBJ2-7; 8 bases map to TRBD2. CDR3 length equals 14 residues. J gave up 1 base and V 6 bases, and 5 bases lay outside the gene matches. The germline gives CDR1 MDHEN, CDR2 SYDVKM. This CDR3 reads CASRLSGSSYEQYF. In nucleotides, the CDR3 is TGTGCCAGCAGGCTCAGCGGGAGTTCCTACGAGCAGTACTTC. Using reference TRBV28 and TRBJ2-7 for the parts outside the CDR3, the full variable domain is DVKVTQSSRYLVKRTGEKVFLECVQDMDHENMFWYRQDPGLGLRLIYFSYDVKMKEKGDIPEGYSVSREKKERFSLILESASTNQTSMYLCASRLSGSSYEQYFGPGTRLTVT.

The chain combines TRBV18 with TRBJ1-5, with TRBD1 as a possible D gene (6 bases). This CDR3 contains 14 residues. The germline V gene encodes CDR1 KGHSH and CDR2 LQKENI. V was shortened by 2 bases and J by 7 bases, with 12 bases between the two germline ends. Here the CDR3 DNA reads TGTGCCAGCTCACCAATCGGGGGCAGCCAGCCCCAGCATTTT. Translated, it gives CASSPIGGSQPQHF.

This clonotype was seen a handful of times. The genes are TRBV7-2 and TRBJ2-1, with D possibly being TRBD1 or TRBD2 (5 bases each). The CDR3 runs to 16 residues. Trimming took 5 bases from V and 4 from J, leaving 18 bases between them. Germline V gives CDR1 SGHTA, CDR2 FQGNSA. The CDR3 protein is CASSHITRGPYNEQFF. DNA of the CDR3: TGTGCCAGCAGCCACATAACTAGGGGTCCTTACAATGAGCAGTTCTTC.

This clonotype appeared a few times. The rearrangement uses TRBV7-9 and TRBJ2-5, with D hard to call. In germline, CDR1 is SEHNR, CDR2 FQNEAQ (reference sequence). Deletions cut 0 bases from V and 1 base from J, with 12 bases between. CDR3 length equals 16 residues. In nucleotides, the CDR3 is TGTGCCAGCAGCTTAGCGCTCTGGGCAGGCCAAGAGACCCAGTACTTC. It codes for CASSLALWAGQETQYF.

In its sample, this clonotype was seen a few times. The chain has TRBV6-2 or TRBV6-3 and TRBJ2-4; D uncertain. Trimming cost V 2 bases and J 6 bases, with 11 bases left between them. The length of the CDR3 is 14 residues. Germline-derived CDR1 and CDR2 are MNHEY and SVGEGT. CDR3 sequence (DNA): TGTGCCAGCAGTTACGATCGACGGGTAAACATTCAGTACTTC. Translating gives CASSYDRRVNIQYF.